Following are 4 T cell receptor beta chains from one sample sequenced in a study of blood T cells in healthy people across ages (dated by TCRdb to 2015 to 2017). The library was made by 5' RACE. The instrument was an Illumina HiSeq 2500. A second PCR of about 7 to 12 cycles was run with a J-beta primer mix and a sample-barcoded 5' primer. TCRdb itself trimmed the public reads at Q25 with fastp, ran MiXCR and retained productive beta chains. Rows are combined by CDR3 protein, so each entry shows the most common genes and DNA. The sample records about 1 million distinct CDR3 sequences, around 25% of which are singletons. The ten largest clones represent about 0.69% of the sample. The same data also went into a second study, on T cells of mothers and their children.

What was sequenced was blood. These TCRs come from a girl aged 2 to 10 in good health.

This clonotype was counted only a few times. This chain joins TRBV21-1 and TRBJ2-5; the table assigns TRBD1, which was not confirmed against the DNA. TRBV21-1 is a known pseudogene. The CDR3 extends over 17 amino acids. The CDR3 reads CASSKDGVAGRGETQYF. Here the CDR3 DNA reads TGTGCCAGCAGCAAAGATGGGGTCGCGGGAAGGGGAGAGACCCAGTACTTC.

This sequence joins TRBV6-6 and TRBJ2-3; D unresolved. CDR1 and CDR2 from the germline V gene are MNHNY and SVGAGI (reference sequence). V lost 6 bases and J 9 bases, leaving 25 bases between the germline ends. The CDR3 covers 16 residues. The CDR3 spells CASSRSDGPFDVTQYF. Here the CDR3 DNA reads TGTGCCAGCAGCCGATCAGACGGCCCGTTTGATGTCACGCAGTATTTT.

The CDR3, as DNA: TGTGCCATCAGTGAGTCAACTAGCGGACAAGAGACCCAGTACTTC. Protein: CAISESTSGQETQYF. The J gene is TRBJ2-5, the V gene TRBV10-3; 8 nucleotides agree with TRBD2. CDR1 ENHRY and CDR2 SYGVKD come from the germline V gene. J lost 2 bases, V lost 0 bases, and 2 bases had no gene match. The CDR3 runs 15 residues.

The V and J genes are TRBV4-1 and TRBJ2-1, with D maybe TRBD1 (6 bases). Trimming cost V 0 bases and J 9 bases, with 12 bases left between them. CDR3 length equals 14 residues. Germline CDR1 MGHRA, CDR2 YSYEKL. Here the CDR3 reads CASSQDGGPSEQFF. The CDR3, as DNA: TGCGCCAGCAGCCAAGATGGGGGCCCGTCTGAGCAGTTCTTC.